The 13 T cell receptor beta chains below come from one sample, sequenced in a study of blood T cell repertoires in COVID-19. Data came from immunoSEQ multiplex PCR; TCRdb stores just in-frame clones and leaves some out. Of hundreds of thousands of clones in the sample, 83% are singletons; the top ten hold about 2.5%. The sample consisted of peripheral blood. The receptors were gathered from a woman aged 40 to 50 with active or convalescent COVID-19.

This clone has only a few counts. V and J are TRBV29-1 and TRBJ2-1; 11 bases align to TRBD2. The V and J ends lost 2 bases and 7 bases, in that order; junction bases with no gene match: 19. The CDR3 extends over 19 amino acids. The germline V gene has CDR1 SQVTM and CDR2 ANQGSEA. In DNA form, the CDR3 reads TGCAGCGTTGAACTCCAGAATGGACTCACTAGCGGGAGTATAAATGAGCAGTTCTTC. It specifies CSVELQNGLTSGSINEQFF.

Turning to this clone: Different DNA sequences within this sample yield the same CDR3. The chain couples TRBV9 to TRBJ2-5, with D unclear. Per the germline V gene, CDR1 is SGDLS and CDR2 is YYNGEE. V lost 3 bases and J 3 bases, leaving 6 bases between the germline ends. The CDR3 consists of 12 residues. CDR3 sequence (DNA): TGTGCCAGCAGCGCCTCCGAAGAGACCCAGTACTTC. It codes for CASSASEETQYF. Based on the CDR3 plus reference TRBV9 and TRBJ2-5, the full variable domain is DSGVTQTPKHLITATGQRVTLRCSPRSGDLSVYWYQQSLDQGLQFLIQYYNGEERAKGNILERFSAQQFPDLHSELNLSSLELGDSALYFCASSASEETQYFGPGTRLLVL.

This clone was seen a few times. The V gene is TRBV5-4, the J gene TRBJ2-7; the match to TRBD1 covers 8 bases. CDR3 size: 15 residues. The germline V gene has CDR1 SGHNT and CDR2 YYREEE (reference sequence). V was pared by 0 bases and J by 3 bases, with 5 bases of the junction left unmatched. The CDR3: CASSLGAGGGYEQYF. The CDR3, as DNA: TGTGCCAGCAGCTTGGGGGCAGGGGGCGGCTACGAGCAGTACTTC.

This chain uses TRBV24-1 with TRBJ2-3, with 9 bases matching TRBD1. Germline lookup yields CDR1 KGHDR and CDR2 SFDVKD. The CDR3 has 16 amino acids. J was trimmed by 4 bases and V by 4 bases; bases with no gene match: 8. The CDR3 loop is CATSETGTGTADTQYF. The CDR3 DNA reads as TGTGCCACCAGTGAAACCGGGACAGGGACGGCAGATACGCAGTATTTT.

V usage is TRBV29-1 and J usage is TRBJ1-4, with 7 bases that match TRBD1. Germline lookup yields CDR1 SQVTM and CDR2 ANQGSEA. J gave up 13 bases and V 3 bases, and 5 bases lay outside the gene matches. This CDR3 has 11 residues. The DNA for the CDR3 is TGCAGCGTTGAGGCACACAGGGGACTGTTTTTT. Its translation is CSVEAHRGLFF.

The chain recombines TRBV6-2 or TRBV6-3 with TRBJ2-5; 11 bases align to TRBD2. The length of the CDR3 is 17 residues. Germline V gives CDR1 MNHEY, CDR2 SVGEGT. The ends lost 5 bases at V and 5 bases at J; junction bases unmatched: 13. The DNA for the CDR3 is TGTGCCAGCAGTCGCCCCGGTATAGCGGGGGGGCGGGAGACCCAGTACTTC. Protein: CASSRPGIAGGRETQYF.

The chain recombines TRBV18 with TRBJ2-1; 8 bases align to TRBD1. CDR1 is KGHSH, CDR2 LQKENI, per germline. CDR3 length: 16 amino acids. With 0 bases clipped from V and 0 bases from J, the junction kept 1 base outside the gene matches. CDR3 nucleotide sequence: TGTGCCAGCTCACCACCGGACAGGGCCTCCTACAATGAGCAGTTCTTC. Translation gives CASSPPDRASYNEQFF.

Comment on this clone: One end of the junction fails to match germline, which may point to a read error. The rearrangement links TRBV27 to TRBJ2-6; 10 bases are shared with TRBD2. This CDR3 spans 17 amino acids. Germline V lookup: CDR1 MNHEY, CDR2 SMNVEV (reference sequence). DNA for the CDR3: TGTGCCAGCAGTCGGACTAGCGGTACCTCTTGGGCCAACGTCCTGACTTTC. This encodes CASSRTSGTSWANVLTF. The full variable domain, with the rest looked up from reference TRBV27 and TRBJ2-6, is EAQVTQNPRYLITVTGKKLTVTCSQNMNHEYMSWYRQDPGLGLRQIYYSMNVEVTDKGDVPEGYKVSRKEKRNFPLILESPSPNQTSLYFCASSRTSGTSWANVLTFGAGSRLTVL.

CDR3 bases: TGTGCCACCAAGATCCGGGACAGGTGTCCCAGGCCCCAGCATTTT. This codes for CATKIRDRCPRPQHF. The V call is TRBV15, the J call TRBJ1-5; 8 nucleotides line up with TRBD1. The junction had 14 bases not matched to a gene; V was cut back by 7 bases and J by 9 bases. The CDR3 contains 15 residues. CDR1 is LNHNV, CDR2 YYDKDF, per germline (reference sequence). The full variable domain, rest sourced from reference TRBV15 and TRBJ1-5, is DAMVIQNPRYQVTQFGKPVTLSCSQTLNHNVMYWYQQKSSQAPKLLFHYYDKDFNNEADTPDNFQSRRPNTSFCFLDIRSPGLGDTAMYLCATKIRDRCPRPQHFGDGTRLSIL.

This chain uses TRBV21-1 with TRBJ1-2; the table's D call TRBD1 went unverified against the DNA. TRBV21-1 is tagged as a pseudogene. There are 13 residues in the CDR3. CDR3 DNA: TGTGCCAGCAGCAAGGGACAGTACTATGGCTACACCTTC. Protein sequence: CASSKGQYYGYTF.

The CDR3 DNA reads as TGTGCCAGCAGCTTAGCCGTGGGGACAGCGGCCACTGAAGCTTTCTTT. This gives the protein CASSLAVGTAATEAFF. The chain carries TRBV7-9 and TRBJ1-1; 7 bases match TRBD1. J was trimmed by 4 bases and V by 0 bases; bases with no gene match: 8. Germline CDR1 is SEHNR and CDR2 is FQNEAQ (reference sequence). The CDR3 has 16 residues.

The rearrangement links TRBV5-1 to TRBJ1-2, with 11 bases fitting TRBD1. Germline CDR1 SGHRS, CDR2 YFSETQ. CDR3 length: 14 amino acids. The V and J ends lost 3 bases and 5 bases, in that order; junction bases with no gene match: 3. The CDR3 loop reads CASSSGTGGYGYTF. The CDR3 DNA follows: TGCGCCAGCAGCTCCGGGACAGGGGGGTATGGCTACACCTTC. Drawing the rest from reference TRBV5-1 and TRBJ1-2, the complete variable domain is KAGVTQTPRYLIKTRGQQVTLSCSPISGHRSVSWYQQTPGQGLQFLFEYFSETQRNKGNFPGRFSGRQFSNSRSEMNVSTLELGDSALYLCASSSGTGGYGYTFGSGTRLTVV.

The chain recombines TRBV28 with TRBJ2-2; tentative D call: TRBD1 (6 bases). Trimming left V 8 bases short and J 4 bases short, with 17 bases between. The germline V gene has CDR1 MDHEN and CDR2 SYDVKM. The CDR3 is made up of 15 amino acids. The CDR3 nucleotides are TGTGCCAGCCAGGGGTCCGACCCACCCACCGGGGAGCTGTTTTTT. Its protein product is CASQGSDPPTGELFF.